This T cell receptor (beta chain) was obtained from a study of OX40 agonist ivuxolimab in advanced cancers. Across the whole study: Ivuxolimab was delivered to patients intravenously every 2 weeks at doses spanning 0.01 to 10 mg/kg. The study's findings and limits: On average, a greater number of expanded clones characterised CD8+ T cells relative to CD4+.

The length of the CDR3 is 16 residues. Trimming removed 6 bases from V and 9 bases from J; junction bases left unmatched: 12. CDR1 is MNHNY and CDR2 is SVGAGI in the germline V gene (reference sequence). Of note for this clone: What it recognizes is unknown.

The data were produced by immunoSEQ multiplex PCR, yet TCRdb's version contains in-frame clones alone and is incomplete. The profile shows tens of thousands of clones, around 91% of them singletons. The clonotype was recovered from an adult with an advanced solid tumor such as melanoma, head and neck, liver or kidney cancer. The chain recombines TRBV6-6 with TRBJ2-1; TRBD2 aligns across 12 bases. Sample: CD4+ or CD8+ T cells sorted from blood, taken in a trial of the OX40 agonist ivuxolimab. The DNA of the CDR3 is TGTGCCAGCAGGCAGTCGACTAGCGGGAGTGGGGCTGAGCAGTTCTTC. Residues: CASRQSTSGSGAEQFF.